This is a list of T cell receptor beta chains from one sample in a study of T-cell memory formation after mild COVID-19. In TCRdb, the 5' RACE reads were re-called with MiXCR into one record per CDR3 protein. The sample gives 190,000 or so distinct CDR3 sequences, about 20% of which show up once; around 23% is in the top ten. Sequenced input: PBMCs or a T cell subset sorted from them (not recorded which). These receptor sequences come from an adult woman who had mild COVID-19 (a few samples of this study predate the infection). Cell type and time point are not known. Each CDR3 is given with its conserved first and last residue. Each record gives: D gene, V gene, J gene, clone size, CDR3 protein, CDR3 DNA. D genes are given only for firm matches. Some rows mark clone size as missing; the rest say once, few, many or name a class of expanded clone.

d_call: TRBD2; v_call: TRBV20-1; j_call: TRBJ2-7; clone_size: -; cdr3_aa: CSARETSGGPWEQYF; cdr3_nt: TGCAGTGCTAGAGAGACTAGCGGGGGGCCATGGGAGCAGTACTTC
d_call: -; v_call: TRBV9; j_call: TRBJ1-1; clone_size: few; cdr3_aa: CASSVRGSWGLNTEAFF; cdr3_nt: TGTGCCAGCAGCGTACGGGGCTCCTGGGGGCTGAACACTGAAGCTTTCTTT
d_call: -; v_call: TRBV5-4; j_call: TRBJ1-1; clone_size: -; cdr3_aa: CASSLSPGQTNTEAFF; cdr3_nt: TGTGCCAGCAGCTTGAGCCCCGGACAGACGAACACTGAAGCTTTCTTT
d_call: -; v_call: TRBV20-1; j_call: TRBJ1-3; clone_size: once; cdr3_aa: CSAIHTGLAGNTIYF; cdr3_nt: TGCAGTGCTATCCATACAGGTTTGGCTGGAAACACCATATATTTT
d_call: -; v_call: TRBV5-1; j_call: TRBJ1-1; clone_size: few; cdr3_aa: CASSWAEVVNTEAFF; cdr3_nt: TGCGCCAGCAGCTGGGCGGAGGTTGTCAACACTGAAGCTTTCTTT
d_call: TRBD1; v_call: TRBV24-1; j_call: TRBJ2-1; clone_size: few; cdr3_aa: CATSDLGQGDEQFF; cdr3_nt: TGTGCCACCAGTGATCTTGGACAGGGCGATGAGCAGTTCTTC
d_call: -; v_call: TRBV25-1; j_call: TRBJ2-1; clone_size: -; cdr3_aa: CASSETPWQRIYNEQFF; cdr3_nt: TGTGCCAGCAGTGAAACCCCCTGGCAGCGGATTTACAATGAGCAGTTCTTC
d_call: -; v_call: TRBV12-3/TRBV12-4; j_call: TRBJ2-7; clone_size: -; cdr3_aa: CASMGYEQYF; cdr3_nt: TGTGCCAGCATGGGCTACGAGCAGTACTTC
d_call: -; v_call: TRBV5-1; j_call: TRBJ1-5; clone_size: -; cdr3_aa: CASSPSNRNQPQHF; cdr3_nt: TGCGCCAGCAGCCCGTCGAACAGGAATCAGCCCCAGCATTTT
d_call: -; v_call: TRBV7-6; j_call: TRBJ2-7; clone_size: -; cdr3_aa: CASSPVIGLGASQYF; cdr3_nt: TGTGCCAGCAGCCCAGTCATCGGGCTAGGTGCGAGCCAGTACTTC
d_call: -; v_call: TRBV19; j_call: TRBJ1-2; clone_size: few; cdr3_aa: CASSISTAYGYTF; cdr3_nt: TGTGCCAGTAGTATTAGTACAGCCTATGGCTACACCTTC
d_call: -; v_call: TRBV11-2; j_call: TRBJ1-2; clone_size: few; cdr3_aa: CASSTGLGGPLNYGYTF; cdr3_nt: TGTGCCAGCAGCACCGGGCTGGGGGGGCCCCTTAACTATGGCTACACCTTC
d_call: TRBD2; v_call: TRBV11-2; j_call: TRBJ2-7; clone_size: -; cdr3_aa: CASSSLAGGVYEQYF; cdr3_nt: TGTGCCAGCAGCTCATTAGCGGGAGGGGTATACGAGCAGTACTTC
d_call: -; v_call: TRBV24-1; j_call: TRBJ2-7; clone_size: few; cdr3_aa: CATSDTSGPYEQYF; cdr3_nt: TGTGCCACCAGTGACACATCGGGGCCCTACGAGCAGTACTTC
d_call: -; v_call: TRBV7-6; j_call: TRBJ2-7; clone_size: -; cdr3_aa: CASILATGRQPFFEQYF; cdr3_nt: TGTGCCAGCATCTTAGCGACGGGAAGGCAGCCCTTTTTCGAGCAGTACTTC
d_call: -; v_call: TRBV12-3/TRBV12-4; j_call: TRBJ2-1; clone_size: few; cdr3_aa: CASSPGGGRIFDEQFF; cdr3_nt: TGTGCCAGCAGTCCTGGGGGTGGCAGGATTTTTGATGAGCAGTTCTTC
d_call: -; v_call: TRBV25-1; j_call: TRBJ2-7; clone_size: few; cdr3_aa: CASINGAYEQYF; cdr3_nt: TGTGCCAGCATAAACGGTGCCTACGAGCAGTACTTC
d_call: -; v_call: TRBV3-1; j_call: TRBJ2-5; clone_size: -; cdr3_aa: CASSLTFQETQYF; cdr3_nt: TGTGCCAGCAGCCTCACCTTCCAAGAGACCCAGTACTTC
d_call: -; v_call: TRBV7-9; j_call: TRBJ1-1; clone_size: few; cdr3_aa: CASSAWTESTEAFF; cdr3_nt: TGTGCCAGCAGCGCATGGACGGAGAGCACTGAAGCTTTCTTT
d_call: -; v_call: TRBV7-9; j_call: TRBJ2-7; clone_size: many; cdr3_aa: CASSLGPVPSYEQYF; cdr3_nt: TGTGCCAGCAGCTTAGGACCGGTCCCCTCCTACGAGCAGTACTTC
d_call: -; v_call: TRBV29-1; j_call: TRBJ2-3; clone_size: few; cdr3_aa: CSVEGAGLSTDTQYF; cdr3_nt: TGCAGCGTTGAGGGGGCGGGCCTAAGCACAGATACGCAGTATTTT